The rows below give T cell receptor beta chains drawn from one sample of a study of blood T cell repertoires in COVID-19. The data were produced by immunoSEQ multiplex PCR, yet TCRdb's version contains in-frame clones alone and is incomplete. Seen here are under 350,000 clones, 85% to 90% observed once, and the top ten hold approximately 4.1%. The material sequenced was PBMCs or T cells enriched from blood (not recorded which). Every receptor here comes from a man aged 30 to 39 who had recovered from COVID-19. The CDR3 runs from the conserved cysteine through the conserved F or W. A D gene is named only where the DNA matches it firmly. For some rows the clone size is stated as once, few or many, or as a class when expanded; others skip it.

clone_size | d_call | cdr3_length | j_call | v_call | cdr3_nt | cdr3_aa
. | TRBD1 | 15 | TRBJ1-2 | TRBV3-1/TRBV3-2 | TGTGCCAGCAGCCCAGGGGGACCGCTTAACTATGGCTACACCTTC | CASSPGGPLNYGYTF
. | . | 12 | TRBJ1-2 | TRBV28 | TGTGCCAGCACCTGGGGGGACTATGGCTACACCTTC | CASTWGDYGYTF
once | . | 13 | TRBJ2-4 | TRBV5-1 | TGCGCCAGCAGTCGGGTCGGCAAAAACATTCAGTACTTC | CASSRVGKNIQYF
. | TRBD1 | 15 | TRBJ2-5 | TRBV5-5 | TGTGCCAGCAGCTCTCCAGGGACAGGGTCAGAGACCCAGTACTTC | CASSSPGTGSETQYF
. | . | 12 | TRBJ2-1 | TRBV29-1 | TGCAGCGTTGAATTACGGCTAGAGGAGCAGTTCTTC | CSVELRLEEQFF
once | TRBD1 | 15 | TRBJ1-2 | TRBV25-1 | TGTGCCAGCGCCCCCCTCGGACAGGGTCTTTATGGCTACACCTTC | CASAPLGQGLYGYTF
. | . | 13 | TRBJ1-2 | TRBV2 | TGTGCCAGCAGTCCGGACATTAACTATGGCTACACCTTC | CASSPDINYGYTF
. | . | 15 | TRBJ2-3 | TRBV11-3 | TGTGCCAGCAGCCTTGGACTTCGAAGGGAAGATACGCAGTATTTT | CASSLGLRREDTQYF
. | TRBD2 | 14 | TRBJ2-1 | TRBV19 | TGTGCCAGTTCTTTACATACTAGCGTCAATGAGCAGTTCTTC | CASSLHTSVNEQFF
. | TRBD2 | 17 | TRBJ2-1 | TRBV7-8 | TGTGCCAGCAGCTTAGGTTCCGGGACTAGCGGATACAATGAGCAGTTCTTC | CASSLGSGTSGYNEQFF
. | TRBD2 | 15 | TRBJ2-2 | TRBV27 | TGTGCCAGCAGCCGGACTAGCGGGGGGTTGGGGGAGCTGTTTTTT | CASSRTSGGLGELFF
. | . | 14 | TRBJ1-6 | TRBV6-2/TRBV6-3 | TGTGCCAGCAGTTTTCTGAGGGTGGATTCACCCCTCCACTTT | CASSFLRVDSPLHF
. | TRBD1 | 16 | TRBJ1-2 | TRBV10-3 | TGTGCCATCAACAGCCCCCTATCAGGGGGATTTGGTGGCTACACCTTC | CAINSPLSGGFGGYTF